Given below is one T cell receptor beta chain in context. Its cognate antigen is unknown. This sample was taken from a study of blood T cells in healthy people across ages. Each donor was a healthy Caucasian individual from Russia, aged about 6 to 95. The extraction recovered at least 6 micrograms of total RNA per sample. The use of a sample-barcoded 5' primer and a J-beta primer mix characterized a second PCR of roughly 6 to 11 cycles. Every cDNA molecule bore a tag from a template-switch adaptor containing 12 random nucleotides. TCRdb itself ran the 5' RACE reads through MiXCR, one entry per CDR3 protein. This sample has over 600,000 distinct CDR3 sequences; more than 20% occur once, and the top ten carry 3% to 4%. Study findings and constraints: TCR beta diversity tracked closely with naive T cell percentage.

The sample consisted of blood. The origin of this receptor is a man aged 65 to 79 in good health.

DNA of the CDR3: TGTGCCAGCTCACCATCCGGAGGGGGTGAAGCTTTCTTT. It yields the protein CASSPSGGGEAFF. The J gene is TRBJ1-1, the V gene TRBV18; TRBD1 might be the D (6 bases). CDR1 is KGHSH, CDR2 LQKENI, per germline. CDR3 length: 13 amino acids. Trimming took 2 bases from V and 7 from J, leaving 11 bases between them.